This paragraph covers one TCR beta chain sequence. These data originate in a study of blood T cell repertoires in COVID-19. The wider study: In each case, the material was cDNA or gDNA derived from T cells, B-cell-depleted T cells, or PBMCs.

Trimming removed 5 bases at V and 5 bases at J, with 13 bases between. Germline loops: CDR1 SGHTA, CDR2 FQGNSA. This CDR3 region has 15 residues. TCRdb keeps only in-frame clones here, not all; method: immunoSEQ multiplex PCR. The repertoire holds over 150,000 clones, with roughly nine tenths as singletons. V usage is TRBV7-2 and J usage is TRBJ1-6, with D hard to call. The clonotype originates from an older man with active or convalescent COVID-19. What was sequenced was peripheral blood. The CDR3 region has the DNA TGTGCCAGCAGCATGACATCGTTGGATAATTCACCCCTCCACTTT. Its translation is CASSMTSLDNSPLHF.